This is a list of T cell receptor beta chains from one sample in a study of beta chain features in type 1 diabetes. The table came from immunoSEQ multiplex PCR; TCRdb's copy has only in-frame clones and leaves some out. The repertoire holds more than 300,000 clones, roughly 16% seen once, with roughly 0.019% in the top ten. Material: naive CD4+ T cells from blood. The receptors were sampled from a woman between 18 and 30 years old in good health. Each CDR3 is given without its conserved first and last residue.

j_call: TRBJ1-1
v_call: TRBV2
cdr3_aa: ASSEAGPEGTEAF

j_call: TRBJ2-5
v_call: TRBV9
cdr3_aa: ASSVGLAGRETQY

j_call: TRBJ2-5
v_call: TRBV11-2
cdr3_aa: ASSLRATRWETQY

j_call: TRBJ2-7
v_call: TRBV29-1
cdr3_aa: SVEAGGNEQY

j_call: TRBJ2-1
v_call: TRBV29-1
cdr3_aa: SVEDGGKGNNEQF

j_call: TRBJ1-5
v_call: TRBV23-1
cdr3_aa: ASPGQGYNQPQH

j_call: TRBJ2-1
v_call: TRBV2
cdr3_aa: ASSERRRDEQF

j_call: TRBJ2-1
v_call: TRBV5-1
cdr3_aa: ASSQGLTYNEQF

j_call: TRBJ2-1
v_call: TRBV9
cdr3_aa: ASSVALTSGRINEQF

j_call: TRBJ1-4
v_call: TRBV2
cdr3_aa: ASSRQGANEKLF

j_call: TRBJ1-1
v_call: TRBV5-1
cdr3_aa: ASSFLGQLLNTEAF

j_call: TRBJ1-1
v_call: TRBV6-1
cdr3_aa: ALAAGTYTEAF

j_call: TRBJ2-1
v_call: TRBV2
cdr3_aa: ASSVPAGGLNEQF

j_call: TRBJ2-3
v_call: TRBV4-1
cdr3_aa: ASNLRLGRGDGTDTQY

j_call: TRBJ1-5
v_call: TRBV30
cdr3_aa: AWSEGGGQPQH

j_call: TRBJ2-1
v_call: TRBV18
cdr3_aa: ASSSNLGTSGSGFFNEQF

j_call: TRBJ2-7
v_call: TRBV28
cdr3_aa: ASSYGRSEQY

j_call: TRBJ1-3
v_call: TRBV28
cdr3_aa: ASRFDSRRNTIY

j_call: TRBJ2-2
v_call: TRBV30
cdr3_aa: ACIPGGGTGELF